This note documents a single T cell receptor beta chain sequence. Its antigen remains unknown. The data originate from a study of a mutant IDH1 vaccine in newly diagnosed glioma. Using immunoSEQ multiplex PCR, the repertoire was profiled, and TCRdb retains in-frame clones only, with some absent. The sample shows 35,000 to 40,000 clones, roughly 80% of them seen only once. Time point given: baseline, week 1 (first vaccination visit). Stated treatment: pre-vaccination baseline after standard-of-care therapy. The study, taken as a whole, reports: Changes to the top peripheral T cell clonotypes appeared unrelated to pseudoprogression.

CDR3 length equals 16 residues. Germline V gene data show CDR1 as SEHNR and CDR2 as FQNEAQ (reference sequence). J gave up 0 bases and V 5 bases, and 8 bases lay outside the gene matches. The sequence came from a man in his forties with glioma. Some clones in this sample may be carry-over from other donors' samples. The chain recombines TRBV7-9 with TRBJ1-1, with TRBD1 matching 8 bases. The sample here was PBMCs, taken from a glioma patient treated with radiotherapy, temozolomide or both. The CDR3 region is CASSRTGLAMNTEAFF. DNA of the CDR3: TGTGCCAGCAGCCGGACAGGGTTGGCGATGAACACTGAAGCTTTCTTT.